This T cell receptor (beta chain) was captured by sequencing in a study of tumor-infiltrating lymphocytes in primary liver carcinoma. Study-level information: With diameters of about 4.2 to 10 cm, tumors were stage T1-T3 N0M0.

The researchers produced TCR beta cDNA from roughly 500 ng total RNA with a constant-region primer. Each TCR beta library was derived from three nested multiplex PCR rounds that employed slightly modified ARM-PCR. TRBV1-TRBV30 forward primers paired with a C-beta reverse primer were used in the first two PCR rounds, which ran approximately 10 cycles each. Each CDR3 protein is one row after TCRdb ran MiXCR on the multiplex PCR reads. The data show some 180,000 distinct CDR3 sequences, about 55% seen once. This CDR3 spans 14 amino acids. Germline V gene data show CDR1 as SGHRS and CDR2 as YFSETQ. The V and J ends lost 0 bases and 5 bases respectively, with 12 bases between them. The source of the blood RNA was unsorted whole blood, and germline DNA was extracted as well.

The receptor's source is a man in his forties or fifties with primary liver carcinoma and hepatitis B virus infection. V and J are TRBV5-1 and TRBJ2-7; possibly TRBD1 for D (5 bases). The specimen sequenced was peripheral blood. This CDR3 is CASSLVQGGNEQYF. CDR3 nucleotides: TGCGCCAGCAGCTTGGTTCAGGGTGGAAACGAGCAGTACTTC.